Each of the 14 T cell receptor beta chains below was sequenced from the same sample in a study of blood T cell repertoires in COVID-19. Produced via immunoSEQ multiplex PCR; TCRdb's table is partial and in-frame only. The sample yields about 400,000 clones, around 89% seen once. The material sequenced was peripheral blood. Receptor source: a woman aged 30 to 39 with acute or convalescent COVID-19.

The chain carries TRBV3-1 (or the pseudogene TRBV3-2) and TRBJ1-4; 8 positions agree with TRBD1. V shed 3 bases and J 7 bases; nucleotides not matched to a gene: 10. The CDR3 runs to 16 residues. Germline CDR1 is LGHDT and CDR2 is YNNKEL (reference sequence). CDR3 nucleotides: TGTGCCAGCAGCCATCGCCAGGGGGCGCGAGGTGAAAAACTGTTTTTT. Its protein product is CASSHRQGARGEKLFF.

This chain uses TRBV24-1 with TRBJ2-3; maybe TRBD1 (5 bases). Trimming cost V 4 bases and J 1 base, with 8 bases left between them. The CDR3 is made up of 14 amino acids. Germline V lookup: CDR1 KGHDR, CDR2 SFDVKD. CDR3 nucleotide sequence: TGTGCCACCAGTGAACAAGGGGGCACAGATACGCAGTATTTT. It encodes CATSEQGGTDTQYF.

The chain recombines TRBV14 with TRBJ2-5; D perhaps matches TRBD2 (6 bases). V gave up 3 bases and J gave up 5 bases, with 22 bases separating them. The CDR3 has 17 amino acids. Looked up from germline, CDR1 is SGHDN and CDR2 is FVKESK. DNA of the CDR3: TGTGCCAGCAGCCAGGACCGCGGGGCGGGGATTGTTGAGACCCAGTACTTC. It is translated as CASSQDRGAGIVETQYF.

The chain joins TRBV5-1 to TRBJ2-2; TRBD2 aligns across 9 bases. V shed 6 bases, J shed 4 bases, and the junction held 19 bases outside the gene matches. The CDR3 has 19 residues. Germline V gives CDR1 SGHRS, CDR2 YFSETQ. CDR3 residues: CASTLPSGGSNKGTGELFF. The CDR3 nucleotides read TGCGCCAGCACATTACCCAGCGGGGGGTCTAACAAAGGCACCGGGGAGCTGTTTTTT.

V is TRBV5-5 and J is TRBJ1-6, with a tentative D call TRBD1 (5 bases). Germline values: CDR1 SGHKS, CDR2 YYEKEE (reference sequence). V dropped 0 bases and J dropped 9 bases, with 13 bases sitting between them. The CDR3 sequence is 15 residues long. The CDR3, as DNA: TGTGCCAGCAGCTTGGGGGGCAGGGTGGGTTCACCCCTCCACTTT. Translating gives CASSLGGRVGSPLHF.

This sequence joins TRBV9 and TRBJ2-7, with a possible D match to TRBD2 (6 bases). This CDR3 has 15 amino acids. CDR1 and CDR2 (germline): SGDLS, YYNGEE. Trimming took 0 bases from V and 1 from J, leaving 11 bases between them. Here the CDR3 DNA reads TGTGCCAGCAGCGTAGCTAATGGGGGGTCCTACGAGCAGTACTTC. It is translated as CASSVANGGSYEQYF.

The CDR3 DNA is TGCGCCAGCAGCCAAGATTGGGGCTTCGGACCGGGGGGTTCCTACGAGCAGTACTTC. It yields the protein CASSQDWGFGPGGSYEQYF. The rearrangement uses TRBV4-1 and TRBJ2-7; 7 positions match TRBD2. Germline CDR1 is MGHRA and CDR2 is YSYEKL. This CDR3 region has 19 residues. Unmatched junction bases numbered 15, after V lost 0 bases and J lost 1 base.

The chain carries TRBV19 and TRBJ2-1; D might be TRBD1 (6 bases). Trimming took off 6 bases at V and 10 bases at J, with 19 bases between the two ends. The V gene's germline CDR1 is LNHDA and CDR2 SQIVND (reference sequence). The CDR3 extends over 14 amino acids. The CDR3 DNA sequence: TGTGCCAGTAGGGGAGAGATACAGGGTAAGGAGCAGTTCTTC. Residues: CASRGEIQGKEQFF.

This clone was found once. This chain uses TRBV12-5 with TRBJ1-2; the match to TRBD1 covers 9 bases. The trim removed 5 bases at V and 5 bases at J, leaving 3 bases unmatched. The CDR3 consists of 13 residues. Germline loops: CDR1 LGHNT, CDR2 FRNRAP. The CDR3 here is CASGTGQGYGYTF. CDR3 DNA sequence: TGTGCTAGTGGTACCGGACAGGGGTATGGCTACACCTTC.

The chain couples TRBV4-1 to TRBJ2-7; the D gene is possibly TRBD1 (6 bases). Germline V CDR1 and CDR2: MGHRA, YSYEKL. The CDR3 has 15 amino acids. Trimming removed 1 base at V and 2 bases at J, with 12 bases between. The DNA of the CDR3 is TGCGCCAGCAGCCAAGTGTTACAGGGAGCCTACGAGCAGTACTTC. This codes for CASSQVLQGAYEQYF.

This clone has a single count. The genes are TRBV18 and TRBJ1-1; 7 bases map to TRBD1. In germline, CDR1 is KGHSH, CDR2 LQKENI. V shed 3 bases and J 2 bases; nucleotides not matched to a gene: 3. The CDR3 has 14 residues. This CDR3 reads CASSPAGGNTEAFF. The DNA for the CDR3 is TGTGCCAGCTCACCGGCAGGGGGAAACACTGAAGCTTTCTTT.

CDR3 residues: CASSPSGSLTGELFF. CDR3 in DNA: TGTGCCAGCAGCCCCTCAGGGTCCCTTACCGGGGAGCTGTTTTTT. V gene TRBV9 combines with J gene TRBJ2-2; D is perhaps TRBD1 (5 bases). Germline CDR1 reads SGDLS; CDR2 reads YYNGEE. The CDR3 loop spans 15 amino acids. V lost 4 bases and J 5 bases, leaving 15 bases between the germline ends.

The rearrangement links TRBV7-6 to TRBJ1-2, with a tentative D call TRBD1 (6 bases). Germline V gene sequence: CDR1 SGHVS, CDR2 FNYEAQ. V dropped 5 bases and J dropped 5 bases, with 18 bases sitting between them. This CDR3 is built from 15 residues. The CDR3 DNA follows: TGTGCCAGCAGCGCAGACGGGGGGCGGACATATGGCTACACCTTC. Translated, it gives CASSADGGRTYGYTF.

The chain couples TRBV2 to TRBJ1-2; possible D gene TRBD1, 6 bases. Germline V gives CDR1 SNHLY, CDR2 FYNNEI. This CDR3 region has 14 residues. Trimming pared 6 bases from V and 1 base from J, leaving 12 bases between. The CDR3 DNA reads TGTGCCAGCAGGAATCGGACAGATAACTATGGCTACACCTTC. Its translation: CASRNRTDNYGYTF. Variable domain in full (rest from reference TRBV2 and TRBJ1-2): EPEVTQTPSHQVTQMGQEVILRCVPISNHLYFYWYRQILGQKVEFLVSFYNNEISEKSEIFDDQFSVERPDGSNFTLKIRSTKLEDSAMYFCASRNRTDNYGYTFGSGTRLTVV.